What follows is one TCR beta chain and its context. From RNA transcripts, TCR beta CDR3 regions were amplified. With the HTBI primer set, the TCR CDR3 went through a first round of RT-PCR. TCRdb called the multiplex PCR reads again in MiXCR, with one record for every CDR3 protein. The sample yields around 620,000 distinct CDR3 sequences, around 15% seen once. The sample comes from a study of T cells in Graves' hyperthyroidism and ophthalmopathy. Study-level background: Peripheral blood was drawn at first diagnosis, prior to all treatment.

No progression to ophthalmopathy during 18 months of follow-up defined stable disease. Among the patients, aged 18 to 65, hyperthyroidism was newly diagnosed and had lasted under 2 months. Diagnoses were established using clinical symptoms, serum thyroxine and TRAb, thyroid ultrasound and orbital computed tomography. Sequenced input: blood. The source of this sequence is a woman in her twenties or thirties with Graves' hyperthyroidism.

The CDR3 nucleotides read TGTGCCAGCCCCCCGCCCGGGACAAGAAACACTGAAGCTTTCTTT. It yields the protein CASPPPGTRNTEAFF. V gene TRBV28 combines with J gene TRBJ1-1, with a tentative D call TRBD1 (6 bases). Trimming shortened V by 8 bases and J by 2 bases, and 18 bases separated the two germline ends. CDR3 length: 15 residues. Germline V gene sequence: CDR1 MDHEN, CDR2 SYDVKM.